The entry below gives a single T cell receptor (beta chain) sequence along with its context. The V gene end was trimmed by 5 bases and the J gene end by 4 bases; junction bases not matched to a gene: 5. The germline V gene encodes CDR1 MNHEY and CDR2 SVGEGT. The CDR3 length is 14 residues. TCR beta CDR3 regions were amplified from RNA transcripts. First-round RT-PCR with HTBI primers amplified the TCR CDR3 region. TCRdb reprocessed the multiplex PCR reads with MiXCR, giving one entry per CDR3 protein. This sample has hundreds of thousands of distinct CDR3 sequences, with less than 25% found just once. These data come from a study of T cells in Graves' hyperthyroidism and ophthalmopathy. Clinical symptoms, serum thyroxine and TRAb, thyroid ultrasound and orbital computed tomography were used for the diagnoses.

The chain couples TRBV6-2 or TRBV6-3 to TRBJ2-5, with 9 bases that match TRBD1. The origin of this receptor is a man aged 25 to 40 with Graves' ophthalmopathy. Input material: blood. The CDR3 DNA sequence: TGTGCCAGCAGTAAACAGGGGGCAGGAGAGACCCAGTACTTC. Protein: CASSKQGAGETQYF.